The clone carrying this TCR beta chain was recorded a few times. Its antigen is still unknown. The record originates from a study of blood T cells in healthy people across ages. Points from the study as a whole: Older individuals had lower TCR beta diversity per million T cells (the decline was roughly linear).

Trimming shortened V by 2 bases and J by 11 bases, and 15 bases separated the two germline ends. In germline, CDR1 is MDHEN, CDR2 SYDVKM. This CDR3 region has 13 residues. The second PCR ran 7 to 11 cycles with a sample-barcoded 5' primer and J-beta primers. From the 5' RACE reads, TCRdb called clonotypes with MiXCR, one entry per CDR3 protein. The table lists around 1,500,000 distinct CDR3 sequences, 42% of them singletons. Healthy Caucasian individuals from Russia aged about 6 to 100 were enrolled as donors. The chain uses TRBV28 and TRBJ2-5, with D uncertain. The material sequenced was blood. This receptor was obtained from a young woman in good health. CDR3 amino acids: CASSLATVSFQYF. The CDR3 DNA is TGTGCCAGCAGTTTAGCCACGGTTTCCTTTCAGTACTTC.